Below are 29 T cell receptor beta chains sequenced from a single sample in a study of T cell changes during pregnancy in multiple sclerosis. Assay used: immunoSEQ multiplex PCR; TCRdb lists only in-frame clones, some missing. The data contain 22,000 or so clones, roughly 90% of them singletons. The sample was CD4+ T cells from peripheral blood mononuclear cells, taken after pregnancy. The receptors derive from a female donor in good health, enrolled as a control in a pregnancy study.

This chain joins TRBV28 and TRBJ2-2; D may be TRBD1 (5 bases). The CDR3 runs to 14 residues. Trimming took 4 bases from V and 4 from J, leaving 10 bases between them. Germline-derived CDR1 and CDR2 are MDHEN and SYDVKM. The CDR3, as DNA: TGTGCCAGCAGTTCCCCAGGGCTCACCGGGGAGCTGTTTTTT. Protein sequence: CASSSPGLTGELFF.

The chain couples TRBV11-2 to TRBJ2-7; 7 nucleotides align to TRBD2. CDR3 length: 15 amino acids. Germline CDR1 is SGHAT and CDR2 is FQNNGV. V shed 6 bases and J 2 bases; nucleotides not matched to a gene: 10. The CDR3 DNA reads TGTGCCAGCAGTGGGGCGGGGGAAACCCCCTACGAGCAGTACTTC. This codes for CASSGAGETPYEQYF.

The rearrangement links TRBV7-8 to TRBJ2-1; 7 nucleotides match TRBD1. The germline gives CDR1 SGHVS, CDR2 FQNEAQ. This CDR3 comprises 16 residues. V gave up 6 bases and J gave up 3 bases; unmatched junction bases: 11. CDR3 in DNA: TGTGCCAGCAGTCCAGACCGGGACAGCCTCTACAATGAGCAGTTCTTC. Protein product: CASSPDRDSLYNEQFF.

This rearrangement joins TRBV29-1 to TRBJ1-5; 8 positions match TRBD1. Germline V gene data show CDR1 as SQVTM and CDR2 as ANQGSEA. This CDR3 comprises 13 residues. Germline trimming cut 6 bases from V and 5 bases from J; bases unmatched to any gene: 6. The CDR3 DNA is TGCAGCGTGAGGACAGGGTCCGATCAGCCCCAGCATTTT. Its translation: CSVRTGSDQPQHF.

The chain couples TRBV5-1 to TRBJ2-7, with D perhaps matching TRBD1 (6 bases). CDR1 and CDR2 (germline): SGHRS, YFSETQ. Trimming removed 0 bases at V and 2 bases at J, with 12 bases between. This CDR3 is built from 15 residues. CDR3 sequence (DNA): TGCGCCAGCAGCTTGGTGGCAGGGGCGCCCTACGAGCAGTACTTC. Amino acids: CASSLVAGAPYEQYF.

This chain uses TRBV5-5 with TRBJ2-7; D perhaps matches TRBD1 (5 bases). Germline-derived CDR1 and CDR2 are SGHKS and YYEKEE (reference sequence). Trimming shortened V by 7 bases and J by 2 bases, and 7 bases separated the two germline ends. This CDR3 region has 11 residues. The CDR3 DNA reads TGTGCCAGCGAACAGGCCTACGAGCAGTACTTC. This gives the protein CASEQAYEQYF.

The chain is built from TRBV2 and TRBJ1-3; D is perhaps TRBD1 (5 bases). CDR1 is SNHLY and CDR2 is FYNNEI in the germline V gene. CDR3 length: 15 amino acids. Trimming stripped 5 bases from V and 0 bases from J, with 11 bases between. The CDR3: CASSPRQHSGNTIYF. The CDR3 DNA reads TGTGCCAGCAGTCCCCGACAGCACTCTGGAAACACCATATATTTT.

The rearrangement links TRBV7-8 to TRBJ1-3; 8 nucleotides align to TRBD1. The germline V gene encodes CDR1 SGHVS and CDR2 FQNEAQ. This CDR3 contains 15 residues. The V gene end was trimmed by 5 bases and the J gene end by 3 bases; junction bases not matched to a gene: 6. CDR3 protein: CASSRTGTFGNTIYF. The CDR3 nucleotides read TGTGCCAGCAGCCGGACAGGGACATTTGGAAACACCATATATTTT.

The genes are TRBV28 and TRBJ2-7; D perhaps matches TRBD1 (5 bases). Trimming removed 7 bases from V and 2 bases from J, with 21 bases in between. This CDR3 has 16 residues. CDR1 is MDHEN, CDR2 SYDVKM, per germline. This chain's CDR3 is CASTPMGLQATYEQYF. DNA of the CDR3: TGTGCCAGCACCCCGATGGGGCTGCAGGCCACCTACGAGCAGTACTTC. Filled out from reference TRBV28 and TRBJ2-7, the complete variable domain reads DVKVTQSSRYLVKRTGEKVFLECVQDMDHENMFWYRQDPGLGLRLIYFSYDVKMKEKGDIPEGYSVSREKKERFSLILESASTNQTSMYLCASTPMGLQATYEQYFGPGTRLTVT.

The V call is TRBV2, the J call TRBJ2-3; 12 nucleotides agree with TRBD2. Germline CDR1 reads SNHLY; CDR2 reads FYNNEI. Unmatched junction bases numbered 5, after V lost 7 bases and J lost 3 bases. This CDR3 comprises 15 residues. The CDR3 DNA is TGTGCCAGCATTTTCGGGACTAGCGGGACAGATACGCAGTATTTT. Its translation: CASIFGTSGTDTQYF.

The chain uses TRBV18 and TRBJ2-5, with D possibly matching TRBD2 (7 bases). The V end lost 3 bases, the J end lost 1 base, and 15 bases lay between the germline ends. CDR1 and CDR2 (germline): KGHSH, LQKENI. This CDR3 comprises 16 residues. CDR3 nucleotide sequence: TGTGCCAGCTCACCCCCGTACGGGGGGCTCCAAGAGACCCAGTACTTC. Translating gives CASSPPYGGLQETQYF.

V and J are TRBV7-2 and TRBJ2-7; D is unresolved. The germline CDR1 and CDR2 sequences are SGHTA and FQGNSA. Trimming shortened V by 7 bases and J by 0 bases, and 13 bases separated the two germline ends. CDR3 length: 14 residues. DNA for the CDR3: TGTGCCAGCACCCTCTTGGCAACCTCCTACGAGCAGTACTTC. The encoded protein is CASTLLATSYEQYF.

The chain employs TRBV25-1 and TRBJ1-1; D might be TRBD1 (5 bases). Trimming shortened V by 1 base and J by 5 bases, and 8 bases separated the two germline ends. The CDR3 length is 13 residues. The germline V gene encodes CDR1 MGHDK and CDR2 SYGVNS. The CDR3 sequence: CASSEWTFTEAFF. Here the CDR3 DNA reads TGTGCCAGCAGTGAATGGACATTTACTGAAGCTTTCTTT.

The V gene is TRBV29-1, the J gene TRBJ1-1; D is perhaps TRBD1 (5 bases). In germline, CDR1 is SQVTM, CDR2 ANQGSEA. There are 13 residues in the CDR3. Between the trimmed V and J ends, which lost 3 bases and 2 bases, there was a span of 10 bases. CDR3 sequence (DNA): TGCAGCGTTGAGGGGGGATCCAACACTGAAGCTTTCTTT. This translates into CSVEGGSNTEAFF.

This clone was recorded only once. This chain uses TRBV7-9 with TRBJ2-5, with 8 nucleotides matching TRBD2. The CDR3 length is 16 residues. Germline V gene sequence: CDR1 SEHNR, CDR2 FQNEAQ (reference sequence). The J segment lost 1 base and the V segment lost 6 bases, leaving 10 bases of the junction unmatched. The CDR3 nucleotides read TGTGCCAGCAGTTGGCATAGCGGGAACCGCCAAGAGACCCAGTACTTC. This gives the protein CASSWHSGNRQETQYF.

V gene TRBV5-6 combines with J gene TRBJ2-7; 8 nucleotides match TRBD2. V shed 0 bases and J 0 bases; nucleotides not matched to a gene: 5. CDR1 and CDR2 from the germline V gene are SGHDT and YYEEEE. This CDR3 has 16 amino acids. The CDR3 coding sequence is TGTGCCAGCAGCTTGGTCGGGGGGGCTGACTCCTACGAGCAGTACTTC. Translated, it gives CASSLVGGADSYEQYF.

The J gene is TRBJ2-7, the V gene TRBV11-2, with D possibly being TRBD2 (5 bases). Trimming left V 0 bases short and J 3 bases short, with 9 bases between. The CDR3 runs to 14 residues. CDR1 and CDR2 from the germline V gene are SGHAT and FQNNGV. In DNA form, the CDR3 reads TGTGCCAGCAGCTTAGACCCCGGGAACTACGAGCAGTACTTC. Translating it yields CASSLDPGNYEQYF.

This sequence joins TRBV6-5 and TRBJ1-2; TRBD1 aligns across 7 bases. The CDR3 totals 13 residues. V was clipped by 0 bases and J by 9 bases; unmatched bases: 4. Looked up from germline, CDR1 is MNHEY and CDR2 is SVGAGI. CDR3: CASSYSQGGSYTF. The CDR3 region has the DNA TGTGCCAGCAGTTACTCGCAGGGGGGTAGCTACACCTTC.

This chain links TRBV6-5 with TRBJ1-1, with 7 bases lining up with TRBD1. V lost 2 bases to trimming and J lost 0 bases; unmatched junction nucleotides: 6. CDR1 is MNHEY and CDR2 is SVGAGI in the germline V gene. This CDR3 comprises 16 residues. CDR3: CASSYAFGTVNTEAFF. CDR3 DNA: TGTGCCAGCAGTTACGCGTTCGGGACAGTGAACACTGAAGCTTTCTTT.

CDR3: CASSFQDSETQYF. The CDR3 nucleotides read TGCGCCAGCAGCTTCCAGGATTCGGAGACCCAGTACTTC. This sequence joins TRBV5-1 and TRBJ2-5; D is undetermined. The CDR3 is 13 residues long. Trimming took 2 bases from V and 5 from J, leaving 10 bases between them. Germline V gene lookup returns CDR1 SGHRS and CDR2 YFSETQ.

The chain employs TRBV7-6 and TRBJ2-1; D gene uncertain. With 1 base removed from V and 6 bases from J, the gap between germline ends came to 10 bases. Germline V gives CDR1 SGHVS, CDR2 FNYEAQ. The CDR3 extends over 14 amino acids. CDR3 region: CASSLVPSTNEQFF. The CDR3 DNA follows: TGTGCCAGCAGCTTAGTACCGAGTACCAATGAGCAGTTCTTC.

The chain carries TRBV27 and TRBJ2-1; TRBD1 might be the D (5 bases). The CDR3 runs to 14 residues. CDR1 and CDR2 from the germline V gene are MNHEY and SMNVEV (reference sequence). Trimming took off 2 bases at V and 9 bases at J, with 14 bases between the two ends. CDR3 DNA sequence: TGTGCCAGCAGTTTAGTCCCAGGGCTGGGTGAGCAGTTCTTC. Encoded protein: CASSLVPGLGEQFF.

The chain joins TRBV29-1 to TRBJ2-1; 12 nucleotides agree with TRBD2. From germline, CDR1 is SQVTM and CDR2 ANQGSEA. The CDR3 extends over 17 amino acids. V dropped 5 bases and J dropped 6; count of bases not matched to a gene: 14. CDR3 residues: CSVPRLPLAGGTNEQFF. The CDR3 nucleotides are TGCAGCGTTCCCCGGCTTCCCCTAGCGGGAGGGACCAATGAGCAGTTCTTC.

In DNA form, the CDR3 reads TGTGCCAGCAGCTTAGGGGACAGCGGAACCTACGAGCAGTACTTC. This sequence encodes CASSLGDSGTYEQYF. The chain uses TRBV7-8 and TRBJ2-7; the match to TRBD1 covers 7 bases. V was clipped by 1 base and J by 2 bases; unmatched bases: 5. Germline loops: CDR1 SGHVS, CDR2 FQNEAQ. The CDR3 consists of 15 residues.

This chain links TRBV23-1 with TRBJ2-7; D is ambiguous. Being an ORF, TRBV23-1 has a function that is uncertain. V was clipped by 9 bases and J by 0 bases, with 9 bases between them. CDR3 size: 12 residues. The CDR3: CARTGFSYEQYF. For the CDR3, the DNA is TGCGCCAGGACCGGGTTCTCCTACGAGCAGTACTTC.

The rearrangement joins TRBV7-9 to TRBJ1-1; D remains unclear. The CDR3 is made up of 14 amino acids. The germline V gene has CDR1 SEHNR and CDR2 FQNEAQ (reference sequence). Between the trimmed V and J ends, which lost 5 bases and 4 bases, there was a span of 14 bases. The CDR3 here is CASSVNTPGTEAFF. The CDR3 DNA reads as TGTGCCAGCAGCGTCAACACCCCGGGCACTGAAGCTTTCTTT. Using reference TRBV7-9 and TRBJ1-1 for the parts outside the CDR3, the full variable domain is DTGVSQNPRHKITKRGQNVTFRCDPISEHNRLYWYRQTLGQGPEFLTYFQNEAQLEKSRLLSDRFSAERPKGSFSTLEIQRTEQGDSAMYLCASSVNTPGTEAFFGQGTRLTVV.

V gene TRBV6-1 combines with J gene TRBJ1-6, with 7 bases that match TRBD1. This CDR3 has 17 amino acids. Germline loops: CDR1 MNHNS, CDR2 SASEGT. The V segment lost 4 bases and the J segment 0 bases; nucleotides outside the gene matches: 6. CDR3 DNA: TGTGCCAGCAGTGTACAGGGGAAAGGCTCCTATAATTCACCCCTCCACTTT. Residues: CASSVQGKGSYNSPLHF.

The V and J genes are TRBV7-8 and TRBJ1-3; no firm D call. Germline loops: CDR1 SGHVS, CDR2 FQNEAQ. This CDR3 spans 14 amino acids. Between the trimmed V and J ends, which lost 3 bases and 2 bases, there was a span of 8 bases. The CDR3: CASSFRGTGNTIYF. The CDR3 DNA follows: TGTGCCAGCAGCTTCCGAGGCACTGGAAACACCATATATTTT.

The chain links TRBV5-5 to TRBJ2-7; 7 bases are a match to TRBD2. Looked up from germline, CDR1 is SGHKS and CDR2 is YYEKEE (reference sequence). The CDR3 is 15 amino acids. V shed 0 bases, J shed 2 bases, and the junction held 5 bases outside the gene matches. CDR3 DNA: TGTGCCAGCAGCTTGGCGTCCGCGGGGGCCTACGAGCAGTACTTC. Translation gives CASSLASAGAYEQYF.